This T cell receptor (beta chain) is from a study of glioma-infiltrating T cells after dendritic cell vaccination. As to time point: after dendritic cell vaccination, including at tumor progression/relapse. Input was 2 to 2.5 ug genomic DNA, or all available if less. Amplification used 60 V beta primers and 13 J beta primers. Only in-frame clones appear in the TCRdb table, and some are missing; sequencing was by immunoSEQ multiplex PCR. The profile shows 55,000 to 75,000 clones, approximately 83% of them singletons. Germline V gene sequence: CDR1 LGHNA, CDR2 YSLEER. The V and J ends lost 0 bases and 7 bases respectively, with 12 bases between them. The CDR3 has 15 residues. This clone was picked up one time.

V is TRBV4-3 and J is TRBJ2-2; no clear D. The clonotype was recovered from a human donor with glioblastoma. The specimen was blood, collected after dendritic cell vaccination. This CDR3 reads CASSQDRLVGGELFF. CDR3 coding DNA: TGCGCCAGCAGCCAAGATCGGCTAGTTGGCGGGGAGCTGTTTTTT.